This T cell receptor beta chain emerged from a study of siplizumab effects on memory and regulatory T cells. Germline loops: CDR1 SNHLY, CDR2 FYNNEI. V lost 6 bases, J lost 4 bases, and 4 bases stayed unmatched. This CDR3 is 13 amino acids long. Clones were read by immunoSEQ multiplex PCR, and TCRdb kept only the in-frame ones, dropping some. The sample carries about 56,000 clones, around 97% recorded once. Material: naive CD8+ T cells sorted from blood. J is TRBJ2-3 and V is TRBV2; TRBD2 matches at 7 bases. The TCR sequence derives from a human donor in good health. As DNA, the CDR3 is TGTGCCAGCAGCGGACTAGGGGCAGATACGCAGTATTTT. This translates into CASSGLGADTQYF. Using reference TRBV2 and TRBJ2-3 for the parts outside the CDR3, the full variable domain is EPEVTQTPSHQVTQMGQEVILRCVPISNHLYFYWYRQILGQKVEFLVSFYNNEISEKSEIFDDQFSVERPDGSNFTLKIRSTKLEDSAMYFCASSGLGADTQYFGPGTRLTVL.